What follows are 8 T cell receptor beta chains derived from one specimen sequenced in a study of cytomegalovirus exposure and HLA in healthy donors. The PCR had 60 Vbeta and 13 Jbeta primers. Some clones are missing from TCRdb's copy, which holds only in-frame ones; the method was immunoSEQ multiplex PCR. The table shows about 200,000 clones, with around 80% occurring only once. Specimen: PBMCs. These receptor sequences come from a middle-aged man in good health and CMV-seropositive.

Points on this clone: One end of the junction is discordant with germline, which a read error may explain. The chain is built from TRBV4-1 and TRBJ1-4; perhaps TRBD1 as D (6 bases). Germline CDR1 is MGHRA and CDR2 is YSYEKL. This CDR3 is built from 15 residues. CDR3 bases: TGCACCAGCAGCCGAGGGGGAGGGGGTGATGAAAAACTGTTTTTT. Translating gives CTSSRGGGGDEKLFF.

The CDR3 DNA sequence: TGTGCCAGCTCAATGGGACAGACCTCCTACGAGCAGTACTTC. Translation: CASSMGQTSYEQYF. V and J are TRBV18 and TRBJ2-7, with TRBD1 matching over 7 bases. The CDR3 length is 14 residues. CDR1 and CDR2 from the germline V gene are KGHSH and LQKENI. The trim removed 5 bases at V and 0 bases at J, leaving 4 bases unmatched.

The rearrangement joins TRBV6-4 to TRBJ2-5, with 14 bases fitting TRBD2. The J call may be mistaken, given a closer DNA end match to TRBJ2-7. Germline-derived CDR1 and CDR2 are MRHNA and SNTAGT. The CDR3 totals 15 residues. Here the CDR3 DNA reads TGTGCCAGATTGACTAGCGGGAGGGCCTTCCTCGAGCAGTACTTC. This sequence encodes CARLTSGRAFLEQYF.

This clone came up once. The junction and the germline gene differ at one end; a read error may be behind it. This sequence joins TRBV7-9 and TRBJ2-4, with a weak D call TRBD1 (6 bases). This CDR3 comprises 16 residues. The germline V gene has CDR1 SEHNR and CDR2 FQNEAQ (reference sequence). The CDR3 coding sequence is TGTGCCAGCAGCTCCCCAGGGGACGGAGCCAAAAACAGTCAGTACTTC. Its protein product is CASSSPGDGAKNSQYF.

The CDR3 is CAISEMRGQISGNTIYF. In nucleotides, the CDR3 is TGTGCCATCAGTGAGATGAGGGGACAGATCTCTGGAAACACCATATATTTT. V gene TRBV10-3 combines with J gene TRBJ1-3; 7 bases are shared with TRBD1. The trim removed 2 bases at V and 0 bases at J, leaving 7 bases unmatched. Germline-derived CDR1 and CDR2 are ENHRY and SYGVKD. There are 17 residues in the CDR3.

This chain uses TRBV19 with TRBJ2-7, with 7 bases identical to TRBD1. CDR1 LNHDA and CDR2 SQIVND come from the germline V gene (reference sequence). Trimming removed 8 bases from V and 5 bases from J; junction bases left unmatched: 9. There are 13 residues in the CDR3. The CDR3 is CASGVDRDHEQYF. The CDR3 DNA is TGTGCCAGTGGCGTAGACAGGGACCACGAGCAGTACTTC.

This clone was counted a single time. V is TRBV7-2 and J is TRBJ2-1; the D is unclear. From germline, CDR1 is SGHTA and CDR2 FQGNSA. The CDR3 is 11 residues long. V lost 3 bases, J lost 9 bases, and 6 bases lay in between. The CDR3 DNA reads as TGTGCCAGCAGCTTGTCCCTTGAGCAGTTCTTC. Amino acid sequence: CASSLSLEQFF.

The chain links TRBV10-1 to TRBJ2-1; 7 positions agree with TRBD1. This CDR3 has 14 residues. V was pared by 8 bases and J by 5 bases, with 9 bases of the junction left unmatched. Germline V gene lookup returns CDR1 WNHNN and CDR2 SYGVQD (reference sequence). The CDR3 DNA reads TGCGCCAGCGTAGGGGGCGCAGTTGACAATGAGCAGTTCTTC. The encoded protein is CASVGGAVDNEQFF.